Following are 32 T cell receptor beta chains from one sample sequenced in a study of T cell responses to AZD1222 COVID-19 vaccine. TCRdb's table, derived via immunoSEQ multiplex PCR, lists solely in-frame clones and lacks some. The table records 120,000 to 150,000 clones, 85% to 90% of them present only once. Sequencing used peripheral blood, obtained 28 days after the second AZD1222 dose. The receptor source for this set is an adult who received the AZD1222 COVID-19 vaccine.

The V call is TRBV4-1, the J call TRBJ1-1; D remains ambiguous. From germline, CDR1 is MGHRA and CDR2 YSYEKL. This CDR3 contains 14 residues. V lost 3 bases to trimming and J lost 6 bases, with 14 bases between them. The CDR3 loop is CASSHEVGNAEAFF. The CDR3 DNA reads TGCGCCAGCAGCCATGAGGTCGGCAATGCTGAAGCTTTCTTT.

V usage is TRBV7-8 and J usage is TRBJ2-3; D is unresolved. Germline-derived CDR1 and CDR2 are SGHVS and FQNEAQ. The CDR3 is 14 amino acids. The germline V and J ends were trimmed by 1 base and 3 bases, with 8 bases remaining between them. The CDR3 reads CASSLDQLTDTQYF. In DNA, the CDR3 is TGTGCCAGCAGCTTAGATCAACTAACAGATACGCAGTATTTT.

V usage is TRBV19 and J usage is TRBJ2-2; 8 bases fit TRBD1. Unmatched junction bases numbered 11, after V lost 7 bases and J lost 7 bases. The CDR3 length is 15 residues. Per germline, CDR1 LNHDA and CDR2 SQIVND (reference sequence). CDR3 protein: CASKETGVVGGELFF. CDR3 DNA sequence: TGTGCCAGTAAAGAGACAGGGGTGGTTGGCGGGGAGCTGTTTTTT.

The chain joins TRBV15 to TRBJ2-7; no clear D. The CDR3 loop spans 15 amino acids. Germline V gene data show CDR1 as LNHNV and CDR2 as YYDKDF (reference sequence). Trimming removed 0 bases from V and 1 base from J, with 10 bases in between. CDR3 bases: TGTGCCACCAGCAGAGATCGGCGACTTTCCTACGAGCAGTACTTC. This encodes CATSRDRRLSYEQYF.

The rearrangement joins TRBV18 to TRBJ1-5; TRBD1 agrees at 10 bases. Germline lookup yields CDR1 KGHSH and CDR2 LQKENI. V trimming: 8 bases; J trimming: 8 bases; junction bases outside the gene matches: 9. The CDR3 sequence is 14 residues long. CDR3 bases: TGTGCCAGCGCCCCGGGACAGGGGCCTAAGCCCCAGCATTTT. Its translation: CASAPGQGPKPQHF. The full variable domain, in which reference TRBV18 and TRBJ1-5 provide the parts outside the CDR3, is NAGVMQNPRHLVRRRGQEARLRCSPMKGHSHVYWYRQLPEEGLKFMVYLQKENIIDESGMPKERFSAEFPKEGPSILRIQQVVRGDSAAYFCASAPGQGPKPQHFGDGTRLSIL.

This chain uses TRBV7-2 with TRBJ2-3; TRBD1 agrees at 8 bases. Trimming took 4 bases from V and 4 from J; bases not matched to a gene: 4. Germline loops: CDR1 SGHTA, CDR2 FQGNSA. The CDR3 covers 14 residues. CDR3 sequence reads: CASSSRTGPDTQYF. CDR3 DNA sequence: TGTGCCAGCAGCTCACGGACAGGGCCAGATACGCAGTATTTT.

The chain combines TRBV28 with TRBJ1-1, with 11 bases fitting TRBD1. V lost 3 bases and J lost 5; bases outside the gene matches: 5. This CDR3 spans 15 amino acids. Per the germline V gene, CDR1 is MDHEN and CDR2 is SYDVKM. The CDR3 nucleotides read TGTGCCAGCAGTTTGAGAGGGACAGGGGGAACTGAAGCTTTCTTT. Protein product: CASSLRGTGGTEAFF.

The chain uses TRBV11-3 and TRBJ2-3, with a weak D call TRBD1 (5 bases). CDR1 and CDR2 from the germline V gene are SGHNT and YENEEA. The CDR3 consists of 15 residues. The ends were cut back, 5 bases at V and 6 bases at J, with 18 bases in the middle. The CDR3 loop is CASSNGDSFSDTQYF. The CDR3 nucleotides are TGTGCCAGCAGCAACGGAGACAGCTTTTCGGATACGCAGTATTTT.

The genes are TRBV19 and TRBJ1-5, with a weak D call TRBD1 (5 bases). This CDR3 region has 15 residues. Between the trimmed V and J ends, which lost 4 bases and 3 bases, there was a span of 13 bases. Germline V gene sequence: CDR1 LNHDA, CDR2 SQIVND (reference sequence). In nucleotides, the CDR3 is TGTGCCAGTAGTAGTATCTTAGGGGTCAATCAGCCCCAGCATTTT. It encodes CASSSILGVNQPQHF. Filled out from reference TRBV19 and TRBJ1-5, the complete variable domain reads DGGITQSPKYLFRKEGQNVTLSCEQNLNHDAMYWYRQDPGQGLRLIYYSQIVNDFQKGDIAEGYSVSREKKESFPLTVTSAQKNPTAFYLCASSSILGVNQPQHFGDGTRLSIL.

This chain connects TRBV24-1 to TRBJ1-4, with D uncertain. The germline CDR1 and CDR2 sequences are KGHDR and SFDVKD. The CDR3 covers 13 residues. V lost 3 bases and J lost 0, with 1 base in between. The CDR3 DNA reads as TGTGCCACCAGTGATGCAACTAATGAAAAACTGTTTTTT. Amino acid sequence: CATSDATNEKLFF.

The chain is built from TRBV7-2 and TRBJ2-7; D gene ambiguous. V was trimmed by 0 bases and J by 3 bases, leaving 15 bases between them. Germline CDR1 SGHTA, CDR2 FQGNSA. CDR3 length: 16 residues. The CDR3 here is CASSLASSNLDYEQYF. As DNA, the CDR3 is TGTGCCAGCAGCTTAGCATCCAGCAACTTAGACTACGAGCAGTACTTC.

This chain joins TRBV24-1 and TRBJ1-5, with D perhaps matching TRBD1 (5 bases). This CDR3 has 13 amino acids. CDR1 is KGHDR, CDR2 SFDVKD, per germline. Trimming cost V 3 bases and J 13 bases, with 15 bases left between them. This chain's CDR3 is CATSDGGGRLQHF. In nucleotides, the CDR3 is TGTGCCACCAGTGATGGGGGGGGGAGGTTACAGCATTTT.

The gene calls are TRBV9 and TRBJ2-1; no clear D. The CDR3 is made up of 14 amino acids. Germline CDR1 SGDLS, CDR2 YYNGEE. V gave up 4 bases and J gave up 11 bases, with 19 bases separating them. CDR3 DNA: TGTGCCAGCAGCACGTCCGGGCCACAACTAAAGCAGTTCTTC. The encoded protein is CASSTSGPQLKQFF.

The chain joins TRBV5-5 to TRBJ1-4, with unresolved D. The V and J ends lost 0 bases and 7 bases respectively, with 13 bases between them. The germline CDR1 and CDR2 sequences are SGHKS and YYEKEE (reference sequence). CDR3 length equals 15 residues. The CDR3 reads CASSLDKGSVEKLFF. CDR3 bases: TGTGCCAGCAGCTTGGATAAGGGTTCGGTTGAAAAACTGTTTTTT.

V is TRBV6-5 and J is TRBJ2-5, with 9 bases that match TRBD1. After removal of 2 bases from V and 1 base from J, the junction contained 2 bases not matched to a gene. The CDR3 runs 15 residues. CDR1 is MNHEY, CDR2 SVGAGI, per germline. CDR3 sequence (DNA): TGTGCCAGCAGTTACGGGACAGGGTTCCAAGAGACCCAGTACTTC. Translating it yields CASSYGTGFQETQYF.

The gene calls are TRBV25-1 and TRBJ1-2; 8 positions agree with TRBD1. Germline V CDR1 and CDR2: MGHDK, SYGVNS. The CDR3 is 14 amino acids. The V and J ends lost 3 bases and 3 bases, in that order; junction bases with no gene match: 3. The CDR3: CASSEAGGYYGYTF. CDR3 DNA sequence: TGTGCCAGCAGTGAGGCAGGGGGCTACTATGGCTACACCTTC.

This clone was seen a few times. The CDR3 DNA reads as TGCGCCAGCAGTGAAACCCCGGGGGCGACGGAGACCCAGTACTTC. This sequence encodes CASSETPGATETQYF. The genes are TRBV5-1 and TRBJ2-5; either TRBD1 or TRBD2 may fit D (6 bases each). The CDR3 contains 15 residues. V lost 5 bases and J lost 5, with 19 bases in between. Germline V gives CDR1 SGHRS, CDR2 YFSETQ.

This chain links TRBV24-1 with TRBJ2-3, with a weak D call TRBD1 (5 bases). V lost 2 bases and J 3 bases, leaving 11 bases between the germline ends. The CDR3 sequence is 15 residues long. CDR1 KGHDR and CDR2 SFDVKD come from the germline V gene. The CDR3 DNA follows: TGTGCCACCAGTGATTATGGCGCAGGGACAGATACGCAGTATTTT. This sequence encodes CATSDYGAGTDTQYF.

In DNA, the CDR3 is TGTGCCAGCCTTTTCTTTTCGGACGCCGGGGAGCTGTTTTTT. This gives the protein CASLFFSDAGELFF. The rearrangement links TRBV6-4 to TRBJ2-2; no firm D call. Germline-derived CDR1 and CDR2 are MRHNA and SNTAGT. This CDR3 has 14 residues. Between the trimmed V and J ends, which lost 8 bases and 6 bases, there was a span of 16 bases.

This chain joins TRBV18 and TRBJ1-5; 11 bases align to TRBD1. The CDR3 runs 16 residues. The germline V gene encodes CDR1 KGHSH and CDR2 LQKENI. V was pared by 0 bases and J by 2 bases, with 0 bases of the junction left unmatched. CDR3 amino acids: CASSPPGQGGNQPQHF. DNA of the CDR3: TGTGCCAGCTCACCACCGGGACAGGGGGGCAATCAGCCCCAGCATTTT.

Written as DNA, the CDR3 is TGTGCCAGCAGCTCCCGACAGGGGGCGAATGAAAAACTGTTTTTT. It encodes CASSSRQGANEKLFF. The chain uses TRBV11-2 and TRBJ1-4; 10 nucleotides match TRBD1. The ends lost 4 bases at V and 5 bases at J; junction bases unmatched: 4. The CDR3 loop spans 15 amino acids. Germline V gene sequence: CDR1 SGHAT, CDR2 FQNNGV. Full variable domain (outside the CDR3, taken from reference TRBV11-2 and TRBJ1-4): EAGVAQSPRYKIIEKRQSVAFWCNPISGHATLYWYQQILGQGPKLLIQFQNNGVVDDSQLPKDRFSAERLKGVDSTLKIQPAKLEDSAVYLCASSSRQGANEKLFFGSGTQLSVL.

The chain is built from TRBV29-1 and TRBJ2-7, with TRBD1 matching 8 bases. CDR1 and CDR2 (germline): SQVTM, ANQGSEA. The CDR3 length is 13 residues. After removal of 4 bases from V and 3 bases from J, the junction contained 5 bases not matched to a gene. In DNA, the CDR3 is TGCAGCGTTGCCGGACAGGGTAACTACGAGCAGTACTTC. This sequence encodes CSVAGQGNYEQYF.

This clone has a single count. The chain is built from TRBV4-1 and TRBJ2-3, with 9 nucleotides matching TRBD2. Trimming cost V 9 bases and J 6 bases; bases outside gene matches: 13. This CDR3 comprises 15 residues. The germline gives CDR1 MGHRA, CDR2 YSYEKL. This CDR3 is CASSGGGRARDTQYF. As DNA, the CDR3 is TGCGCCAGTTCCGGGGGCGGGAGGGCCAGGGATACGCAGTATTTT.

This clone was picked up one time. The chain uses TRBV14 and TRBJ1-6; D remains ambiguous. The germline CDR1 and CDR2 sequences are SGHDN and FVKESK. The CDR3 covers 15 residues. Trimming pared 4 bases from V and 6 bases from J, leaving 13 bases between. The CDR3 region is CASSRYGRSNSPLHF. Written as DNA, the CDR3 is TGTGCCAGCAGCCGTTACGGGAGGAGTAATTCACCCCTCCACTTT.

CDR3 sequence reads: CATSSDRGYEQYF. The DNA for the CDR3 is TGTGCCACCAGCAGCGACAGGGGATACGAGCAGTACTTC. The V call is TRBV15, the J call TRBJ2-7, with 8 bases fitting TRBD1. This CDR3 is 13 amino acids long. Germline CDR1 and CDR2: LNHNV and YYDKDF (reference sequence). The V gene end was trimmed by 3 bases and the J gene end by 4 bases; junction bases not matched to a gene: 2.

This rearrangement joins TRBV18 to TRBJ2-3, with TRBD1 matching 9 bases. CDR3 length: 17 amino acids. Germline V gene sequence: CDR1 KGHSH, CDR2 LQKENI. V dropped 0 bases and J dropped 0; count of bases not matched to a gene: 4. CDR3 nucleotides: TGTGCCAGCTCACCACCCGGGACAGGGAGGAGCACAGATACGCAGTATTTT. Encoded protein: CASSPPGTGRSTDTQYF.

The CDR3 protein is CASSSPSGRFYEQYF. CDR3 nucleotide sequence: TGTGCCAGCAGTTCCCCTTCCGGCAGGTTCTACGAGCAGTACTTC. The gene calls are TRBV28 and TRBJ2-7, with D hard to call. Germline CDR1 and CDR2: MDHEN and SYDVKM. Trimming took off 4 bases at V and 3 bases at J, with 16 bases between the two ends. There are 15 residues in the CDR3.

This clone was recorded once. The chain links TRBV30 to TRBJ2-7; D assignment may be TRBD1 or TRBD2 (6 bases each). From germline, CDR1 is GTSNPN and CDR2 SVGIG (reference sequence). V lost 5 bases, J lost 6 bases, and 17 bases lay in between. The CDR3 is made up of 13 amino acids. The CDR3 loop reads CAWDLKQGGEQYV. The CDR3 DNA sequence: TGTGCCTGGGACTTAAAACAGGGAGGCGAGCAGTACGTC.

The chain recombines TRBV4-2 with TRBJ1-1; TRBD1 matches 7 bases. V shed 0 bases, J shed 3 bases, and the junction held 10 bases outside the gene matches. Germline loops: CDR1 LGHNA, CDR2 YNFKEQ. The CDR3 is 17 residues long. The CDR3 coding sequence is TGTGCCAGCAGCCAAGATCGGAGTACAGGGGACGACACTGAAGCTTTCTTT. Amino acids: CASSQDRSTGDDTEAFF.

This chain joins TRBV5-1 and TRBJ1-1; no definite D call. Trimming took 2 bases from V and 0 from J, leaving 8 bases between them. Germline values: CDR1 SGHRS, CDR2 YFSETQ. The CDR3 extends over 14 amino acids. The CDR3 loop reads CASSFDRMNTEAFF. Here the CDR3 DNA reads TGCGCCAGCAGCTTCGACCGAATGAACACTGAAGCTTTCTTT.

The chain recombines TRBV14 with TRBJ1-2; no firm D call. Per germline, CDR1 SGHDN and CDR2 FVKESK. Trimming shortened V by 1 base and J by 0 bases, and 9 bases separated the two germline ends. The CDR3 runs to 15 residues. The CDR3 nucleotides are TGTGCCAGCAGCCAAGGAACAGCCGCTAACTATGGCTACACCTTC. As protein: CASSQGTAANYGYTF.

The V call is TRBV6-2 or TRBV6-3, the J call TRBJ2-1; no clear D. Trimming took 6 bases from V and 6 from J, leaving 18 bases between them. The CDR3 is 15 residues long. Germline-derived CDR1 and CDR2 are MNHEY and SVGEGT. CDR3: CASSPLVGLINEQFF. CDR3 DNA sequence: TGTGCCAGCAGCCCCCTGGTGGGCCTAATCAATGAGCAGTTCTTC.